The clone carrying this TCR beta chain has just a few counts. The target antigen is unknown. These data originate in a study of post-analysis software for immune sequencing data. Study-level results: Multiple sclerosis patients had significantly lower normalized Chao1 diversity than controls.

TCR beta libraries were prepared from cDNA with unique molecular identifiers. Researchers reported approximately 500,000 cDNA molecules coming from approximately 1 to 10 million T cells. MiXCR, run by TCRdb on the PCR reads, gives a single entry per CDR3 protein. The data contain roughly 400,000 distinct CDR3 sequences, 39% of them singletons. Sequenced sample: blood. This clonotype was sampled from a girl aged 2 to 10 with multiple sclerosis.

The CDR3 is CSAQDRYNEQFF. The CDR3 region has the DNA TGCAGTGCCCAGGACAGATACAATGAGCAGTTCTTC. The chain links TRBV20-1 to TRBJ2-1; maybe TRBD1 (6 bases). This CDR3 is 12 amino acids long. The germline CDR1 and CDR2 sequences are DFQATT and SNEGSKA (reference sequence). Trimming left V 6 bases short and J 4 bases short, with 10 bases between.